The rows below give T cell receptor beta chains drawn from one sample of a study of blood T cell repertoires in COVID-19. Assay used: immunoSEQ multiplex PCR; TCRdb lists only in-frame clones, some missing. The sample lists 25,000 to 30,000 clones; about 80% were seen once. Sequencing was performed on peripheral blood. The source is a man older than 75 with active or convalescent COVID-19. CDR3s include the opening cysteine and the closing phenylalanine or tryptophan. D genes are given only for firm matches. A row's size may be missing; if present it is once, few, many or a size class.

J gene | D gene | V gene | clone size | CDR3 protein | CDR3 DNA
TRBJ2-7 | NA | TRBV28 | NA | CASSFFQRRSYEQYF | TGTGCCAGCAGTTTTTTCCAGCGCCGCTCCTACGAGCAGTACTTC
TRBJ1-1 | NA | TRBV5-1 | NA | CASSLFSGDNTEAFF | TGCGCCAGCAGCTTGTTTTCAGGGGATAACACTGAAGCTTTCTTT
TRBJ1-3 | TRBD1 | TRBV2 | NA | CASRGTGGANTIYF | TGTGCCAGCAGAGGGACAGGGGGAGCGAACACCATATATTTT
TRBJ2-1 | TRBD1 | TRBV7-9 | NA | CASSSRQGRRSYNEQFF | TGTGCCAGCAGCTCCCGACAGGGAAGACGCTCCTACAATGAGCAGTTCTTC
TRBJ2-7 | NA | TRBV3-1/TRBV3-2 | NA | CASSPDLGQGGYEQYF | TGTGCCAGCAGCCCAGACCTTGGGCAGGGGGGCTACGAGCAGTACTTC
TRBJ1-1 | NA | TRBV7-8 | NA | CASSLMSFNTEAFF | TGTGCCAGCAGCTTAATGTCATTCAACACTGAAGCTTTCTTT
TRBJ2-3 | TRBD2 | TRBV5-4 | NA | CASKMERDLGRTDTQYF | TGTGCCAGCAAGATGGAGCGGGACTTGGGACGCACAGATACGCAGTATTTT
TRBJ2-3 | NA | TRBV7-9 | NA | CASSSGTRADTQYF | TGTGCCAGCAGCTCCGGGACACGGGCAGATACGCAGTATTTT
TRBJ2-7 | NA | TRBV25-1 | NA | CASSVDRMTYEQYF | TGTGCCAGCAGTGTGGACAGAATGACCTACGAGCAGTACTTC
TRBJ2-7 | NA | TRBV6-2/TRBV6-3 | NA | CASSNRYPYEQYF | TGTGCCAGCAGCAATCGGTACCCCTACGAGCAGTACTTC
TRBJ1-5 | TRBD1 | TRBV29-1 | NA | CSVAGTGTTEPQHF | TGCAGCGTGGCCGGGACAGGGACAACGGAGCCCCAGCATTTT
TRBJ2-7 | TRBD2 | TRBV4-1 | NA | CASSQELAGTYEQYF | TGCGCCAGCAGCCAAGAGCTAGCGGGTACCTACGAGCAGTACTTC
TRBJ2-7 | TRBD1 | TRBV19 | NA | CATATGDEQYF | TGTGCCACCGCTACAGGGGACGAGCAGTACTTC
TRBJ1-4 | TRBD1 | TRBV4-2 | once | CASSRDRVNEKLFF | TGTGCCAGCAGCCGGGACAGGGTTAATGAAAAACTGTTTTTT
TRBJ2-1 | NA | TRBV27 | NA | CASSFNPPGNEQFF | TGTGCCAGCAGTTTTAACCCCCCAGGCAATGAGCAGTTCTTC
TRBJ1-1 | NA | TRBV2 | NA | CASSVGENTEAFF | TGTGCCAGCAGTGTAGGGGAGAACACTGAAGCTTTCTTT
TRBJ2-3 | NA | TRBV27 | NA | CASSTWTDTQYF | TGTGCCAGCAGTACATGGACAGATACGCAGTATTTT
TRBJ2-1 | NA | TRBV3-1/TRBV3-2 | NA | CASSPFGIGTQYNEQFF | TGTGCCAGCAGCCCCTTTGGGATAGGGACTCAATACAATGAGCAGTTCTTC
TRBJ2-7 | TRBD2 | TRBV3-1/TRBV3-2 | NA | CASSFLWTSSGEQYF | TGTGCCAGCAGTTTTCTCTGGACTAGTTCGGGCGAGCAGTACTTC
TRBJ1-2 | NA | TRBV2 | NA | CASRGNEDSYYGYTF | TGTGCCAGCAGGGGGAACGAGGACAGCTACTATGGCTACACCTTC
TRBJ1-2 | TRBD1 | TRBV19 | NA | CASSGGYRGQGTTRDFYGYTF | TGTGCCAGCTCCGGGGGGTACCGGGGACAGGGGACCACGCGTGATTTCTATGGCTACACCTTC
TRBJ2-3 | NA | TRBV7-3 | NA | CASSSVGGFADTQYF | TGTGCCAGCAGCTCCGTAGGGGGTTTCGCAGATACGCAGTATTTT
TRBJ1-1 | NA | TRBV5-1 | NA | CASSLFSTGDPNTEAFF | TGCGCCAGCAGCTTGTTTTCGACGGGGGACCCGAACACTGAAGCTTTCTTT
TRBJ1-2 | NA | TRBV5-4 | NA | CASSHGRESLFDGYTF | TGTGCCAGCAGCCATGGCAGGGAAAGCCTGTTCGATGGCTACACCTTC
TRBJ1-4 | NA | TRBV3-1/TRBV3-2 | NA | CASSPGHSNEKLFF | TGTGCCAGCAGCCCGGGACACTCTAATGAAAAACTGTTTTTT
TRBJ1-1 | NA | TRBV3-1/TRBV3-2 | NA | CASSQNLAGPGTEAFF | TGTGCCAGCAGCCAAAATTTAGCGGGGCCTGGAACTGAAGCTTTCTTT
TRBJ2-1 | TRBD2 | TRBV18 | NA | CASSPVDAGGEQFF | TGTGCCAGCTCACCTGTCGACGCGGGGGGTGAGCAGTTCTTC
TRBJ2-3 | NA | TRBV3-1/TRBV3-2 | NA | CASSHSTEDGGTQYF | TGTGCCAGCAGCCATTCCACTGAGGACGGGGGTACGCAGTATTTT
TRBJ2-5 | TRBD2 | TRBV15 | once | CATSGYRLAGVETQYF | TGTGCCACCAGCGGGTACCGACTAGCGGGAGTAGAGACCCAGTACTTC
TRBJ2-6 | NA | TRBV27 | few | CASNRGWGAGANVLTF | TGTGCCAGCAACCGAGGTTGGGGGGCTGGGGCCAACGTCCTGACTTTC
TRBJ1-6 | TRBD1 | TRBV10-3 | NA | CATQGERSPLHF | TGTGCCACACAGGGGGAGCGATCACCCCTCCACTTT
TRBJ2-1 | TRBD2 | TRBV6-5 | once | CASSYDRGVNNEQFF | TGTGCCAGCAGTTACGACCGGGGGGTTAACAATGAGCAGTTCTTC
TRBJ1-2 | TRBD1 | TRBV18 | NA | CASGQDRGYGYTF | TGTGCCAGCGGCCAGGACAGGGGCTATGGCTACACCTTC
TRBJ1-2 | TRBD1 | TRBV6-5 | NA | CASAGQGKLEGYTF | TGTGCCAGCGCCGGACAGGGCAAGCTCGAGGGCTACACCTTC
TRBJ2-5 | NA | TRBV18 | NA | CASSDTRGEETQYF | TGTGCCAGCTCGGACACCAGGGGGGAAGAGACCCAGTACTTC
TRBJ2-1 | TRBD2 | TRBV5-4 | NA | CASSLDAGGYNEQFF | TGTGCCAGCAGCTTGGATGCGGGAGGATACAATGAGCAGTTCTTC
TRBJ2-1 | TRBD2 | TRBV5-4 | NA | CASSLRSSGGDEQFF | TGTGCCAGCAGCTTGAGATCTAGCGGGGGTGATGAGCAGTTCTTC
TRBJ2-3 | NA | TRBV14 | NA | CASSQVGGGSTDTQYF | TGTGCCAGCAGCCAAGTTGGGGGGGGCAGCACAGATACGCAGTATTTT